These 13 T cell receptor beta chains originate from one sample sequenced in a study of cytomegalovirus exposure and HLA in healthy donors. The data were produced by immunoSEQ multiplex PCR, yet TCRdb's version contains in-frame clones alone and is incomplete. The sample lists roughly 50,000 clones, about nine tenths occurring once. The sample comprised PBMCs. All receptors come from a man younger than 35 in good health and CMV-seronegative.

J is TRBJ2-5 and V is TRBV30; possible D gene TRBD1, 6 bases. V was trimmed by 2 bases and J by 4 bases, leaving 11 bases between them. The CDR3 length is 13 residues. The V gene's germline CDR1 is GTSNPN and CDR2 SVGIG (reference sequence). The DNA of the CDR3 is TGTGCCTGGAGTCCAGGGGACCGAGAGACCCAGTACTTC. Its translation is CAWSPGDRETQYF.

The V gene is TRBV6-1, the J gene TRBJ2-7; unclear D gene. In germline, CDR1 is MNHNS, CDR2 SASEGT. The CDR3 totals 11 residues. Deletions cut 6 bases from V and 2 bases from J, with 5 bases between. The CDR3 sequence: CASSSAYEQYF. CDR3 DNA sequence: TGTGCCAGCAGCAGTGCCTACGAGCAGTACTTC.

This clone was observed a handful of times. The genes are TRBV7-9 and TRBJ2-1; perhaps TRBD1 as D (6 bases). The length of the CDR3 is 14 residues. Trimming removed 5 bases at V and 12 bases at J, with 20 bases between. Germline V gives CDR1 SEHNR, CDR2 FQNEAQ (reference sequence). The CDR3 spells CASSLSDRPHGQFF. In DNA form, the CDR3 reads TGTGCCAGCAGCCTCTCCGACAGGCCTCATGGGCAGTTCTTC. Complete variable domain (other parts from reference TRBV7-9 and TRBJ2-1): DTGVSQNPRHKITKRGQNVTFRCDPISEHNRLYWYRQTLGQGPEFLTYFQNEAQLEKSRLLSDRFSAERPKGSFSTLEIQRTEQGDSAMYLCASSLSDRPHGQFFGPGTRLTVL.

The chain combines TRBV18 with TRBJ2-1, with 10 bases fitting TRBD2. CDR1 and CDR2 from the germline V gene are KGHSH and LQKENI. CDR3 length equals 15 residues. J lost 5 bases, V lost 3 bases, and 4 bases had no gene match. The CDR3 sequence is CASSPLGLADNEQFF. DNA of the CDR3: TGTGCCAGCTCACCGTTAGGACTAGCGGACAATGAGCAGTTCTTC.

V is TRBV25-1 and J is TRBJ1-5; possibly TRBD1 for D (5 bases). Germline V CDR1 and CDR2: MGHDK, SYGVNS. The CDR3 totals 12 residues. V dropped 1 base and J dropped 9 bases, with 7 bases sitting between them. The CDR3 sequence: CASSEWGGPQHF. CDR3 DNA: TGTGCCAGCAGTGAATGGGGGGGGCCCCAGCATTTT.

This clone has a single count. The rearrangement joins TRBV7-2 to TRBJ2-7; 7 bases are a match to TRBD2. The CDR3 has 15 residues. Losses at the gene ends were 0 bases for V and 4 bases for J; bases not matched to a gene: 6. CDR1 and CDR2 from the germline V gene are SGHTA and FQGNSA. For the CDR3, the DNA is TGTGCCAGCAGCTTAGCCCGGACTAGTTGGTACGAGCAGTACTTC. As protein: CASSLARTSWYEQYF.

The chain joins TRBV6-5 to TRBJ2-5; TRBD2 matches at 12 bases. V lost 6 bases and J lost 4; bases outside the gene matches: 6. CDR1 is MNHEY, CDR2 SVGAGI, per germline. The CDR3 extends over 15 amino acids. The CDR3 coding sequence is TGTGCCAGCAGGCCGACTAGCGGGAGAGCAGAGACCCAGTACTTC. It is translated as CASRPTSGRAETQYF.

This sequence joins TRBV30 and TRBJ2-5, with D tentatively TRBD1 (6 bases). From germline, CDR1 is GTSNPN and CDR2 SVGIG (reference sequence). The CDR3 totals 15 residues. Between the trimmed V and J ends, which lost 0 bases and 2 bases, there was a span of 13 bases. The CDR3 bases are TGTGCCTGGAGTGTGGGGGCGGCCCTACAAGAGACCCAGTACTTC. Protein product: CAWSVGAALQETQYF.

The rearrangement uses TRBV11-2 and TRBJ2-7; TRBD1 aligns across 8 bases. The CDR3 contains 14 residues. V lost 5 bases and J lost 6; bases outside the gene matches: 9. Germline V gene sequence: CDR1 SGHAT, CDR2 FQNNGV. CDR3 in DNA: TGTGCCAGCAGCCACGCGGACAGGGCGGCCGAGCAGTACTTC. Protein sequence: CASSHADRAAEQYF.

The chain recombines TRBV9 with TRBJ2-5, with 8 nucleotides matching TRBD1. The CDR3 contains 17 residues. The V and J ends lost 3 bases and 1 base, in that order; junction bases with no gene match: 11. Germline V gene data show CDR1 as SGDLS and CDR2 as YYNGEE. CDR3 coding DNA: TGTGCCAGCAGCGACACCCCTGGAGGGACAGGCCAAGAGACCCAGTACTTC. It translates to CASSDTPGGTGQETQYF.

This rearrangement joins TRBV15 to TRBJ2-2, with a weak D call TRBD2 (5 bases). Germline V lookup: CDR1 LNHNV, CDR2 YYDKDF (reference sequence). Trimming left V 0 bases short and J 5 bases short, with 10 bases between. This CDR3 spans 15 amino acids. The CDR3 DNA sequence: TGTGCCACCAGCAGAGATACGGGGAAGACCGGGGAGCTGTTTTTT. Protein sequence: CATSRDTGKTGELFF. The variable domain in full, completed from reference TRBV15 and TRBJ2-2, reads DAMVIQNPRYQVTQFGKPVTLSCSQTLNHNVMYWYQQKSSQAPKLLFHYYDKDFNNEADTPDNFQSRRPNTSFCFLDIRSPGLGDTAMYLCATSRDTGKTGELFFGEGSRLTVL.

The chain links TRBV2 to TRBJ2-3, with D perhaps TRBD2 (6 bases). V dropped 8 bases and J dropped 5 bases, with 20 bases sitting between them. The V gene's germline CDR1 is SNHLY and CDR2 FYNNEI. The CDR3 loop spans 15 amino acids. The CDR3 nucleotides read TGTGCCAGCGAGGCGGGGCGTACCCAAGGAGATACGCAGTATTTT. Amino acid sequence: CASEAGRTQGDTQYF.

V and J are TRBV28 and TRBJ2-3; D is ambiguous. This CDR3 comprises 14 residues. V shed 2 bases and J shed 6 bases, with 12 bases lying between them. Per germline, CDR1 MDHEN and CDR2 SYDVKM. The CDR3: CASSLVPPADTQYF. The DNA for the CDR3 is TGTGCCAGCAGTTTAGTCCCACCTGCGGATACGCAGTATTTT.